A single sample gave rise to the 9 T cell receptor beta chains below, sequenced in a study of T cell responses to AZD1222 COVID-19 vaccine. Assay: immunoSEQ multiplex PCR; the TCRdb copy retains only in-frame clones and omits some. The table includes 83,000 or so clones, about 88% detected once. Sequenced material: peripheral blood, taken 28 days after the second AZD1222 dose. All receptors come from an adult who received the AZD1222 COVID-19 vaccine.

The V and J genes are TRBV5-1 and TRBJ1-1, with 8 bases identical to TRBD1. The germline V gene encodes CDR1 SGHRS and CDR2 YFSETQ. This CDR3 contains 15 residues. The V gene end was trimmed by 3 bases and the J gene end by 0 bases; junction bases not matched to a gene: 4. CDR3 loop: CASSSGQALNTEAFF. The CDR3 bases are TGCGCCAGCAGCTCGGGACAGGCTTTGAACACTGAAGCTTTCTTT.

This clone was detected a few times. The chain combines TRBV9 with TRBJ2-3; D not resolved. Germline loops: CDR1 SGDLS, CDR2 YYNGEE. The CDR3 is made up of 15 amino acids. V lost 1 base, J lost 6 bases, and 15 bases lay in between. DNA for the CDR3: TGTGCCAGCAGCGTAAGCTCTGGCTATACGGATACGCAGTATTTT. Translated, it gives CASSVSSGYTDTQYF. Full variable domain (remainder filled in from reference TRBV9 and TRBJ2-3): DSGVTQTPKHLITATGQRVTLRCSPRSGDLSVYWYQQSLDQGLQFLIQYYNGEERAKGNILERFSAQQFPDLHSELNLSSLELGDSALYFCASSVSSGYTDTQYFGPGTRLTVL.

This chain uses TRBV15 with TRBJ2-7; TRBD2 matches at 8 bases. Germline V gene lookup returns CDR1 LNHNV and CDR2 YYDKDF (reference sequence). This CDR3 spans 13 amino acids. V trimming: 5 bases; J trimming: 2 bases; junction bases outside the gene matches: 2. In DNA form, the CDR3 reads TGTGCCACCAGCTTAGCGGGGACCTACGAGCAGTACTTC. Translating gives CATSLAGTYEQYF.

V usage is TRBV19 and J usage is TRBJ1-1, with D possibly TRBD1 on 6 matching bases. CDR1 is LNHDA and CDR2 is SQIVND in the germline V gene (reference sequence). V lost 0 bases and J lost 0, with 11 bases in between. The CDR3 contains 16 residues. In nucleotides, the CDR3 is TGTGCCAGTAGTATAGATCTCCGGGGGCTGAACACTGAAGCTTTCTTT. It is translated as CASSIDLRGLNTEAFF.

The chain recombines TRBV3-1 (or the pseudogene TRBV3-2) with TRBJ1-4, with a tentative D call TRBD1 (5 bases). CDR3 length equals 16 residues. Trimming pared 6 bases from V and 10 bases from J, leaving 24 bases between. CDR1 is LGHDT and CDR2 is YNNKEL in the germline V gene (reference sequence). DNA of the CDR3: TGTGCCAGCAGGGAAGCAGCAGGTTCTATCGGGGGAAAACTGTTTTTT. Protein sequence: CASREAAGSIGGKLFF.

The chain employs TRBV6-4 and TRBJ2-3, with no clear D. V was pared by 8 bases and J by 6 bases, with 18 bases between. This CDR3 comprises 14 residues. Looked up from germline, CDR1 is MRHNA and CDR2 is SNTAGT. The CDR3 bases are TGTGCCAGCTCGCCGTCGGGTCCCGCCGATACGCAGTATTTT. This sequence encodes CASSPSGPADTQYF.

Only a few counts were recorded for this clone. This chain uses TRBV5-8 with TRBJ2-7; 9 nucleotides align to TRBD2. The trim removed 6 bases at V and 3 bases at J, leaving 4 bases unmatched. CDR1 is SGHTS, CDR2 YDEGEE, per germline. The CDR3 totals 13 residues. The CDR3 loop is CASKRLADYEQYF. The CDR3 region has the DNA TGTGCCAGCAAAAGACTAGCGGACTACGAGCAGTACTTC.

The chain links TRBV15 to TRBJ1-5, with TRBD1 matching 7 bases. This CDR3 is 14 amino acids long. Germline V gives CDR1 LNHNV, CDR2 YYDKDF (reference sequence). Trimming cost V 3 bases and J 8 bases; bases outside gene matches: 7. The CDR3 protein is CATSRQGGREPQHF. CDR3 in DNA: TGTGCCACCAGCAGGCAGGGGGGTCGGGAGCCCCAGCATTTT.

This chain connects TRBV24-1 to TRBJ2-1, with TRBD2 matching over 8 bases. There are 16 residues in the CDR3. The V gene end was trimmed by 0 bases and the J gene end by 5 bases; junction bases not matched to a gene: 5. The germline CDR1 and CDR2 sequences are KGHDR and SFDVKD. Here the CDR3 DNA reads TGTGCCACCAGTGATTTGCGGGGGGGCCCTAACAATGAGCAGTTCTTC. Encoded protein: CATSDLRGGPNNEQFF.